This paragraph covers one TCR beta chain sequence. There is no known antigen for this receptor. One base away there is no much larger clone; base qualities are not given. Library creation used the immunoSEQ multiplex PCR assay. The multiplex PCR relied on a mix of 60 forward primers for TCR Vbeta segments and 13 reverse primers for TCR Jbeta segments. The CDR3 region of rearranged TCR beta genes was amplified from genomic DNA with a multiplex PCR assay. Amplified TCR beta libraries were sequenced as 87-base-pair reads on the Illumina HiSeq System. In the paper's pipeline: Across the 700 or so repertoires, a later analysis counted roughly 84 million unique TCR beta chains, some 11 million of which were shared by at least two donors. Raw reads were error-corrected and collapsed into unique sequences by a nearest-neighbor algorithm in which closely related sequences were merged to remove PCR and sequencing errors. CDR3 sequences were aligned to IMGT reference sequences to assign V, D and J gene segments. Each retained sequence needed at least a six-nucleotide match to both a V gene segment and a J gene segment. Rearrangements were called productive when the CDR3 lacked stop codons and stayed in frame with V and J; all others were non-productive. CDR3 was defined by IMGT convention, running from the second conserved V-encoded cysteine to the conserved J-encoded phenylalanine. In an earlier analysis of roughly 610 of the donors, sequences lacking an unambiguous match to a single V gene segment were excluded. An earlier analysis of a few hundred of the donors called V segments functional above 56.7% productive rearrangements and segregating when the between-donor standard deviation exceeded 5%. A statistical classification framework was developed to diagnose cytomegalovirus status using the catalog of TCR beta chain sequences. In a later analysis, V and J genes were assigned by comparing TCR nucleotide sequences against IMGT/GENE-DB human TR gene sequences. Using the TCRdist pipeline, a later analysis assigned CDR3 sequences along with most-parsimonious VDJ recombination scenarios. In a later analysis, each TCR beta chain was defined by its CDR3 amino acid sequence together with its V-gene family, and reads lacking a unique V-gene family were excluded. A later analysis removed 592 highly shared, low-generation-probability nucleotide sequences to deal with suspected cross-contamination and a sequencing artifact. In a later analysis, a clonal expansion index for each public chain was calculated from normalized within-repertoire ranks of inferred template counts. A later analysis computed generation probabilities with a VDJ recombination model fitted to out-of-frame rearrangements, and checked the results against IGoR. A later analysis scored TCR-TCR, TCR-HLA and TCR-CMV co-occurrence with hypergeometric tests, applying a repertoire-size bias correction to TCR pairs. False discovery rates were estimated in a later analysis by permuting HLA or CMV assignments 20 times. In a later analysis, co-occurring TCRs were grouped using DBSCAN, with TCRdist sequence similarity added in when clustering inside HLA-allele-positive subsets. Repertoires with fewer than 30,000 or more than 120,000 public chains were left out of co-occurrence clustering, as were five repertoires with anomalous nucleotide sharing. Entries here come from immuneACCESS through TCRdb and include only in-frame sequences with V and J called. Some clones fail to appear in such tables; in the studies checked, an unresolved V gene covers under half of the shortfall, and the cause of the remainder is unknown. D and trimming come from the DNA, and the V and J calls and clone size come from that table. This sample gives 150,000 to 200,000 clones in total; around 81% of them show up just once. Jointly, the top ten make up approximately 1% of the sample.

The cohort consisted of fewer than 700 healthy bone marrow donors. Cohort members were all nominally healthy when sampled, although unrecorded immune exposures were likely present. The donor tested CMV seronegative and was one of the 352 seronegative cohort members. Every donor gave a peripheral blood sample, and the peripheral blood mononuclear cells from that sample were used for TCR beta sequencing. Genomic DNA extraction from the blood cell samples was performed with the Qiagen DNeasy Blood Extraction Kit. The CDR3 starts with the cysteine, ends with the phenylalanine, and has 17 residues. The entry retains the CDR3 DNA only, 51 bases that are in frame from base 1. Reading the germline V gene gives CDR1 SGHVS and CDR2 FQNEAQ. Compared with germline, V lacks 4 bases and J lacks 1 base; bases without a gene match: 8. This sample stems from a study of cytomegalovirus exposure and HLA in healthy donors (TCRdb year 2017). For the study in its entirety: In an earlier analysis of roughly 590 of the donors, under 300 Gb of sequence data and some 120 million unique TCR beta sequences from roughly 200 million T cells were reported. Approximately 300 gigabases of sequencing data and approximately 92 million unique TCR sequences made up an early release that covered fewer than 650 HLA-typed donors. The genetic ancestry cluster associated with self-reported Caucasian donors included 81% of the roughly 380 genotyped donors. The study was designed to test whether signatures of past pathogen exposure could be identified by cataloging public T cell receptors. The study profiled the T cell repertoires of around 700 subjects by immunosequencing and related them to cytomegalovirus serostatus. In addition to the first cohort of 650 to 750 subjects, a separate validation cohort of around 110 different subjects was used. To predict cytomegalovirus infection status, the study combined high-throughput TCR immunosequencing, statistical association of individual TCRs with disease status, and machine learning. In a later analysis, previously published TCR beta repertoires from more than 500 donors were re-analyzed and high-resolution HLA genotyping was added so that TCR occurrence patterns could be studied. In the later analysis, no new phenotypic data were used to find candidate immune exposures; instead, reliance was placed on TCR beta sequences and their occurrence across donors. An earlier analysis of about 620 of the donors applied high-throughput TCR beta sequencing to assess whether each TCR beta V gene segment acted as functional or pseudogenic. Alongside the repertoire data, information on donor age, sex, ethnicity and CMV serostatus was compiled. Genome-wide SNP genotypes for about three fifths of the 666 donors were used in a later genetic analysis, which treated that subset as a discovery cohort. Every repertoire in the discovery cohort had been generated on one and the same sequencing platform. HLA typing covered class I and class II loci at four-digit resolution. The number of typed donors differed by locus: about 620-630 for A, B, C, DRB1 and DQB1; some 500 for DQA1; 606 for DPA1; and about 450 for DPB1. Several DR-DQ haplotypes were treated as single units for association and clustering because of strong linkage in the cohort. Among roughly 400 genotyped donors of the cohort, an average of around 240,000 unique TCR beta nucleotide sequences was sequenced per donor, of which about 18% were non-productive. Results and caveats for the whole study, not just this receptor: Most CMV-associated TCR beta chains appeared to be HLA-restricted in a later analysis, and the HLA associations seemed to be driven largely by CMV exposure. When HLA alleles, especially DR and DQ, strongly co-occurred, TCR associations were difficult to assign to individual alleles. In the study, some 180 TCR beta chains were listed as associated with cytomegalovirus. While some public TCRs were present in many individuals, most TCR sequences turned up only very rarely across donors. The presence/absence analyses assumed that sequencing depth was roughly uniform across donors, and that assumption may not be true. A later analysis associated some 17,000 TCR beta sequences with specific HLA alleles at a false discovery rate of 0.05. According to a later analysis, parvovirus B19, influenza, CMV and Epstein-Barr virus appeared linked to several top co-occurrence clusters. A further reported finding was that TCR beta sequences accurately predicted the HLA-A and HLA-B alleles for most subjects in the first cohort. Linkage disequilibrium might explain the correlated functional status among segregating V segments, but an unknown experimental factor could not be excluded. A cluster of highly shared sequence variants was judged likely to represent a technical artifact of the sequencing pipeline. About 15 rarely observed V segments, including chromosome 9 orphons, were excluded from the earlier analysis of several hundred of the donors because counts were too low. A later genetic analysis associated a missense DCLRE1C variant with V-gene and J-gene trimming of TCR beta chains, and an independent cohort replicated the association. In a later analysis, the rate of TCR association differed among HLA loci, with DRB1 alleles having the most associated TCRs and HLA-C alleles having the fewest. In this cohort, only TCR beta chains were sequenced, and detectable features were limited by the absence of alpha or paired-chain data. The authors suggested that the approach could potentially be extended to other disease states and immunological phenotypes. Compared with equally common non-associated chains, HLA-associated TCR beta chains in a later analysis were more clonally expanded and had lower generation probabilities. In both the original and validation cohorts, the classifier was reported to diagnose cytomegalovirus status with high specificity and sensitivity. Broadly in line with IMGT annotations, most TCR beta V segments showed up in productive rearrangements about 87% or about 30% of the time in an earlier analysis of several hundred of the donors. Three of the identified cytomegalovirus-associated TCR beta chains were confirmed in vitro to be specific for cytomegalovirus antigens. Because HLA typing was missing for some donors at each locus, association tests included only the typed subset. Compared with the roughly 700-donor mean, donors in an Asian-associated ancestry cluster had fewer N-insertions in productive TCRs, according to a later genetic analysis. The 87-base-pair reads could not distinguish some IMGT-functional V segments, including TRBV6-2 and TRBV6-3, so those segments were excluded. For the cohort, immune exposure information was limited to CMV serostatus.

The receptor was isolated from a woman between 40 and 50 years old in good health and CMV-seronegative. The sequence joins TRBV7-8 to TRBJ2-1; the central 9 bases match TRBD2. The sample comprised PBMCs. At the DNA level, the sequence is TGTGCCAGCAGCTCCCGTCCTAGCGGGACATCCTACAATGAGCAGTTCTTC. This yields the protein CASSSRPSGTSYNEQFF.